These 11 T cell receptor beta chains originate from one sample sequenced in a study of blood T cell repertoires in COVID-19. Assay used: immunoSEQ multiplex PCR; TCRdb lists only in-frame clones, some missing. The sample has fewer than 350,000 clones, 80% to 90% seen once. The sequencing input was peripheral blood. The receptors originated from a man aged 40-49 years with acute or convalescent COVID-19.

This clone has just a few counts. The chain uses TRBV27 and TRBJ1-6, with 9 bases aligning to TRBD1. V lost 7 bases, J lost 8 bases, and 3 bases stayed unmatched. The CDR3 length is 13 residues. Per the germline V gene, CDR1 is MNHEY and CDR2 is SMNVEV (reference sequence). The CDR3 region is CASTGQGYSPLHF. The CDR3 bases are TGTGCCAGCACAGGACAGGGGTATTCACCCCTCCACTTT.

The genes are TRBV19 and TRBJ1-1; a possible D gene is TRBD1 (6 bases). The CDR3 extends over 22 amino acids. V lost 6 bases and J lost 1, with 36 bases in between. Germline V gene data show CDR1 as LNHDA and CDR2 as SQIVND (reference sequence). CDR3 DNA: TGTGCCAGTAGCCCCCTATCTTTGTGGCTAAACAGGGACCTCGGTACGAACACTGAAGCTTTCTTT. Protein: CASSPLSLWLNRDLGTNTEAFF.

This chain links TRBV12-3 or TRBV12-4 with TRBJ1-5; D unclear. The CDR3 is made up of 12 amino acids. V lost 6 bases to trimming and J lost 5 bases, with 8 bases between them. CDR3 sequence (DNA): TGTGCCAGCAGCCAAACAGATCAGCCCCAGCATTTT. It codes for CASSQTDQPQHF.

As regards this clone: Compared with germline, one end of the junction differs, possibly owing to a read error. The chain combines TRBV6-4 with TRBJ1-1; 7 bases are shared with TRBD1. The V gene's germline CDR1 is MRHNA and CDR2 SNTAGT. The CDR3 is 13 amino acids. The CDR3 coding sequence is TGTGCCAGCAGTGACTCGATCAGGGACAGACTGATCTTT. Amino acid sequence: CASSDSIRDRLIF.

The chain combines TRBV11-3 with TRBJ2-4; perhaps TRBD1 as D (6 bases). Germline CDR1 and CDR2: SGHNT and YENEEA. Trimming took 6 bases from V and 0 from J, leaving 12 bases between them. The CDR3 runs 15 residues. CDR3 loop: CASSCWGLAKNIQYF. In DNA form, the CDR3 reads TGTGCCAGCAGTTGTTGGGGGCTAGCCAAAAACATTCAGTACTTC.

The J gene is TRBJ1-1, the V gene TRBV5-1, with unresolved D. The germline V gene encodes CDR1 SGHRS and CDR2 YFSETQ. V lost 3 bases and J lost 8, with 14 bases in between. The CDR3 covers 13 residues. Here the CDR3 reads CASSSQTESEAFF. Written as DNA, the CDR3 is TGCGCCAGCAGCTCCCAGACTGAATCCGAAGCTTTCTTT.

The V gene is TRBV6-6, the J gene TRBJ2-5, with 7 bases identical to TRBD2. This CDR3 comprises 14 residues. The ends lost 6 bases at V and 5 bases at J; junction bases unmatched: 9. Germline assignment: CDR1 MNHNY and CDR2 SVGAGI (reference sequence). CDR3 DNA: TGTGCCAGCAGGGACACGGGGGGTTCGGAGACCCAGTACTTC. Translated: CASRDTGGSETQYF.

V usage is TRBV29-1 and J usage is TRBJ1-2, with no clear D. V shed 5 bases and J shed 6 bases, with 16 bases lying between them. The germline V gene encodes CDR1 SQVTM and CDR2 ANQGSEA. The CDR3 sequence is 13 residues long. The CDR3 sequence is CSVSKSQRNGYTF. The CDR3 coding sequence is TGCAGCGTTAGTAAGTCTCAGAGGAATGGCTACACCTTC.

This chain uses TRBV29-1 with TRBJ1-2, with 7 nucleotides matching TRBD1. This CDR3 is built from 13 residues. Losses at the gene ends were 7 bases for V and 2 bases for J; bases not matched to a gene: 7. Germline V gene data show CDR1 as SQVTM and CDR2 as ANQGSEA. DNA of the CDR3: TGCAGCGCCGAGGGGGACAGCAACTATGGCTACACCTTC. It codes for CSAEGDSNYGYTF.

V gene TRBV2 combines with J gene TRBJ1-1; possibly TRBD1 for D (5 bases). The CDR3 is made up of 15 amino acids. The ends were cut back, 9 bases at V and 1 base at J, with 18 bases in the middle. In germline, CDR1 is SNHLY, CDR2 FYNNEI. The CDR3 bases are TGTGCCAGATCCGTCCGGGGGGTGGGGAACACTGAAGCTTTCTTT. Translation: CARSVRGVGNTEAFF. The complete variable domain, with remaining parts taken from reference TRBV2 and TRBJ1-1, reads EPEVTQTPSHQVTQMGQEVILRCVPISNHLYFYWYRQILGQKVEFLVSFYNNEISEKSEIFDDQFSVERPDGSNFTLKIRSTKLEDSAMYFCARSVRGVGNTEAFFGQGTRLTVV.

This chain connects TRBV5-5 to TRBJ1-2; TRBD1 agrees at 7 bases. This CDR3 spans 13 amino acids. The germline gives CDR1 SGHKS, CDR2 YYEKEE (reference sequence). Unmatched junction bases numbered 6, after V lost 2 bases and J lost 8 bases. For the CDR3, the DNA is TGTGCCAGCAGCTTTAAGGGGGCGGGAGGCTACACCTTC. Translated, it gives CASSFKGAGGYTF.